What follows is one T cell receptor beta chain and its context. Antigen: not known. PCR used 60 Vbeta primers and 13 Jbeta primers. The repertoire was sequenced with immunoSEQ multiplex PCR; TCRdb's copy has only in-frame clones and lacks some. The table lists approximately 70,000 clones. The CDR3 length is 12 residues. V was pared by 3 bases and J by 5 bases, with 7 bases between. Germline V gene sequence: CDR1 WSHSY, CDR2 SAAADI. This record belongs to a study of cytomegalovirus exposure and HLA in healthy donors. Study results and caveats: Later on, analysis showed that most CMV-associated TCR beta chains appeared to be HLA-restricted. After further analysis at a later stage, 16,951 TCR beta sequences were associated with HLA alleles at 0.05 false discovery rate. Within the data, a cluster of highly shared sequence variants was likely a sequencing artifact.

The source is a woman aged 30 to 39 in good health and CMV-seronegative. V is TRBV10-2 and J is TRBJ2-5; D is perhaps TRBD2 (5 bases). The sample comprised PBMCs. The CDR3 spells CASSDGVETQYF. The CDR3 nucleotides are TGCGCCAGCAGTGACGGGGTTGAGACCCAGTACTTC.